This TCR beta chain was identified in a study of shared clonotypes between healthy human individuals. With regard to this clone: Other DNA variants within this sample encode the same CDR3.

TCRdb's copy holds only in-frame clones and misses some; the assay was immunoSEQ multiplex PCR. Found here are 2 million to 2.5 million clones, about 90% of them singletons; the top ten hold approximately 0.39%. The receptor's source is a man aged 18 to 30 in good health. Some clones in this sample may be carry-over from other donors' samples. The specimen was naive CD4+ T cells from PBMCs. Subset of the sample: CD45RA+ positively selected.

The CDR3 sequence: CASSVAGTTGEQYF. The CDR3 DNA follows: TGTGCCAGCAGCGTAGCGGGGACAACGGGGGAGCAGTACTTC. This chain connects TRBV9 to TRBJ2-7, with D tentatively TRBD1 (6 bases). Deletions cut 0 bases from V and 7 bases from J, with 14 bases between. This CDR3 comprises 14 residues. CDR1 is SGDLS, CDR2 YYNGEE, per germline.